This TCR beta chain was sequenced during a study of T cell responses to AZD1222 COVID-19 vaccine. Study-level background: Researchers grouped second doses given at about 4 or about 12 weeks into one pool.

Study-level points and caveats: At study baseline, merely more than 5 AZD1222 recipients were seropositive. Regions 160-218 and 743-854 dominated among vaccine-associated CD4 TCRs spanning spike. Spike-specific TCRs gained breadth and depth after people received two AZD1222 doses.

Sequenced by immunoSEQ multiplex PCR; TCRdb stores in-frame clones only, minus some. The sample consists of more than 95,000 clones, around 89% of them appearing once. In the case of this clone: The antigen remains unidentified.

Here the sequenced sample was peripheral blood, taken on day 0 of AZD1222 vaccination. The sequence came from an adult in good health.

In DNA, the CDR3 is TGCGCCAGCCACCCCACATTAAACTCCTACAATGAGCAGTTCTTC. Translation gives CASHPTLNSYNEQFF. This chain joins TRBV5-1 and TRBJ2-1; unclear D gene. Per germline, CDR1 SGHRS and CDR2 YFSETQ. CDR3 length: 15 amino acids. V was pared by 7 bases and J by 0 bases, with 14 bases between.